This TCR beta chain is drawn from a study of T cell responses to AZD1222 COVID-19 vaccine. Sequencing used immunoSEQ multiplex PCR; TCRdb keeps in-frame clones, though not all of them. The sample consists of about 150,000 clones, about nine tenths of them appearing once. Germline CDR1 and CDR2: KGHSH and LQKENI. V lost 4 bases, J lost 8 bases, and 7 bases stayed unmatched. The CDR3 totals 13 residues. The chain joins TRBV18 to TRBJ1-2; 7 bases fit TRBD1. The sample was peripheral blood, taken 28 days after the second AZD1222 dose. This receptor was obtained from an adult who received the AZD1222 COVID-19 vaccine. The CDR3 sequence: CASSLDRARGYTF. CDR3 sequence (DNA): TGTGCCAGCTCACTAGACAGGGCGCGCGGCTACACCTTC.